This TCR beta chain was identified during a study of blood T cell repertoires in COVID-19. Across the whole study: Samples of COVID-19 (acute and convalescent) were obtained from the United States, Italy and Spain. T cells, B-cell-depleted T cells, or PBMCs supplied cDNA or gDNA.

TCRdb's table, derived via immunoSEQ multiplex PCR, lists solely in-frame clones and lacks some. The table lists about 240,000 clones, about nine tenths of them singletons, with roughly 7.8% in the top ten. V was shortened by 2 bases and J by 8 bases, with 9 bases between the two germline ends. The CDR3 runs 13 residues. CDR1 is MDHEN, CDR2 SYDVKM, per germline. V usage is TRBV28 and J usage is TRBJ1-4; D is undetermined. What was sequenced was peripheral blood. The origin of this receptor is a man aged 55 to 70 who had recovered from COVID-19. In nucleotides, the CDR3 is TGTGCCAGCAGTTTAGGAGGGTGGGAAAAACTGTTTTTT. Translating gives CASSLGGWEKLFF.